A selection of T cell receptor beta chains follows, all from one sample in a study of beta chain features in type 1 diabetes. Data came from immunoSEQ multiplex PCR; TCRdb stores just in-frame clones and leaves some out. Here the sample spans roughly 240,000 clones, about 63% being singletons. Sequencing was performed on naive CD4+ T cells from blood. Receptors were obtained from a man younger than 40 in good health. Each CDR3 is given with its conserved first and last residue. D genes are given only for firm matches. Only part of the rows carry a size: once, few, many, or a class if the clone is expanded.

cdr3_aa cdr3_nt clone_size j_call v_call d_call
CASSPEDRVVSGYTF TGTGCCAGCAGCCCGGAGGACAGGGTTGTAAGCGGCTACACCTTC NA TRBJ1-2 TRBV7-9 TRBD1
CASSHRPQDYEQYF TGTGCCAGCAGTCACAGACCGCAGGATTACGAGCAGTACTTC NA TRBJ2-7 TRBV27 NA
CAWHSSVLNTEAFF TGTGCCTGGCACTCGTCTGTTTTGAACACTGAAGCTTTCTTT NA TRBJ1-1 TRBV30 NA
CASSLQREQYF TGTGCCAGCAGCTTGCAGCGCGAGCAGTACTTC once TRBJ2-7 TRBV5-6 NA
CASTLGGSYNEQFF TGTGCCAGCACCCTGGGGGGATCCTACAATGAGCAGTTCTTC NA TRBJ2-1 TRBV28 NA
CASSLLASGTYNEQFF TGCGCCAGCAGCTTGCTGGCTAGCGGGACCTACAATGAGCAGTTCTTC NA TRBJ2-1 TRBV5-1 TRBD2
CASSYRGDTEAFF TGTGCCAGCAGTTACAGGGGAGACACTGAAGCTTTCTTT NA TRBJ1-1 TRBV2 TRBD1
CATAPGVAVQPQHF TGTGCCACAGCCCCCGGGGTCGCGGTCCAGCCCCAGCATTTT NA TRBJ1-5 TRBV28 NA
CASSLATSGSYEQFF TGTGCCAGCAGCTTAGCTACTAGCGGGAGCTATGAGCAGTTCTTC once TRBJ2-1 TRBV7-2 TRBD2
CAWTTGRSKTF TGTGCCTGGACCACAGGACGGAGCAAAACCTTC NA TRBJ1-2 TRBV30 NA
CASSLAEGSYNVLTF TGCGCCAGCAGCTTGGCCGAGGGGTCATACAACGTCCTGACTTTC NA TRBJ2-6 TRBV5-1 NA
CASRIPGNQETQYF TGTGCCAGCAGGATCCCGGGAAACCAAGAGACCCAGTACTTC NA TRBJ2-5 TRBV25-1 NA
CSVLAGAYEQYF TGCAGCGTTCTAGCGGGGGCCTACGAGCAGTACTTC NA TRBJ2-7 TRBV29-1 TRBD2
CTSSQELANQETQYF TGCACCAGCAGCCAAGAACTAGCGAACCAAGAGACCCAGTACTTC NA TRBJ2-5 TRBV1 NA
CASSYSSTAKETQYF TGTGCCAGCAGTTACTCCTCGACGGCCAAAGAGACCCAGTACTTC NA TRBJ2-5 TRBV6-6 NA
CAWSHTSGRDNEQFF TGTGCCTGGAGCCATACTAGCGGGAGGGACAATGAGCAGTTCTTC few TRBJ2-1 TRBV30 TRBD2
CASSYSEQGSYEQYF TGTGCCAGCAGTTACTCTGAACAGGGGTCCTACGAGCAGTACTTC NA TRBJ2-7 TRBV6-5 TRBD1
CSARVYEQYF TGCAGTGCTAGAGTGTACGAGCAGTACTTC once TRBJ2-7 TRBV20-1 NA
CAWRVGLAGVDEQFF TGTGCCTGGAGGGTAGGACTAGCGGGAGTCGATGAGCAGTTCTTC few TRBJ2-1 TRBV30 TRBD2
CAWSPRLASNEQFF TGTGCCTGGAGTCCTAGACTAGCGAGTAATGAGCAGTTCTTC few TRBJ2-1 TRBV30 TRBD2
CSVLQGGQETQYF TGCAGCGTCCTACAAGGAGGCCAAGAGACCCAGTACTTC NA TRBJ2-5 TRBV29-1 NA
CSAPGTYEQYF TGCAGTGCTCCCGGGACCTACGAGCAGTACTTC NA TRBJ2-7 TRBV20-1 NA
CSVGGQGFGNTIYF TGCAGCGTGGGAGGACAGGGCTTTGGAAACACCATATATTTT NA TRBJ1-3 TRBV29-1 TRBD1
CSVEDRETQYF TGCAGCGTTGAAGACAGGGAGACCCAGTACTTC few TRBJ2-5 TRBV29-1 NA
CSGTGLAGDTQYF TGCAGCGGCACGGGACTAGCAGGCGATACGCAGTATTTT NA TRBJ2-3 TRBV29-1 TRBD2